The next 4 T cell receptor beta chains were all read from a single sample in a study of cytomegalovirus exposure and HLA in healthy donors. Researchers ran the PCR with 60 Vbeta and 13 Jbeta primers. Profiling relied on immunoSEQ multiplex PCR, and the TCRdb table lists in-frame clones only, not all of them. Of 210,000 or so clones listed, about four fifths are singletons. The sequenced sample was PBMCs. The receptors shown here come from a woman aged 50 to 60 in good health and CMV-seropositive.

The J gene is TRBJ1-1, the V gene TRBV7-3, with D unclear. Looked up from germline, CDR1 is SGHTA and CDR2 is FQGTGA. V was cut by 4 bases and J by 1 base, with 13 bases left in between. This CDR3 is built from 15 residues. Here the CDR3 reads CASSSLPRGNTEAFF. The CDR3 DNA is TGTGCCAGCAGCTCCCTCCCGCGGGGGAACACTGAAGCTTTCTTT.

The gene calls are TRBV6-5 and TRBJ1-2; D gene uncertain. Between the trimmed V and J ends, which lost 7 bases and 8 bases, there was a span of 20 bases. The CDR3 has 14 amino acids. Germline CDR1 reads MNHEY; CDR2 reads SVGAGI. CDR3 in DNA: TGTGCCAGCACCAGAGACACCACCGGGGTCGGCTACACCTTC. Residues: CASTRDTTGVGYTF.

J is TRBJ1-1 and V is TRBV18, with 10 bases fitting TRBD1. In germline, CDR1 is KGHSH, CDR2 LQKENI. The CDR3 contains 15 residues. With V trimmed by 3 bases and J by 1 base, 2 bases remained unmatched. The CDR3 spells CASSPGQGPNTEAFF. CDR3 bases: TGTGCCAGCTCACCGGGACAGGGGCCGAACACTGAAGCTTTCTTT.

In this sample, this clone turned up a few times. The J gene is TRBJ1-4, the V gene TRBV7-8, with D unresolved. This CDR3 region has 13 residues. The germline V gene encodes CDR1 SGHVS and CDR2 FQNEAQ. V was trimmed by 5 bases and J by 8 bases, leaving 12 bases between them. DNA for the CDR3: TGTGCCAGCAGCGCAACCCGAGAAGAAAAACTGTTTTTT. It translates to CASSATREEKLFF.